The present entry profiles one T cell receptor beta chain with its context. This clonotype was picked up many times. This clone's antigen is unknown. It has no much larger one-base neighbor in the sample; base qualities were not kept. The sample is drawn from a study of response to subunit inactivated influenza vaccine (dated by TCRdb to 2016 to 2019). About the investigation overall: Deep quantitative profiling of the T cell receptor repertoire was used in the study to follow responses to a trivalent subunit inactivated influenza vaccine. General findings and caveats noted by the study authors: It was suggested by the authors that each seasonal influenza vaccination may recruit only a limited number of new T cells.

The CDR1 and CDR2 encoded by the germline V gene (reference sequence) are PRHDT and FYEKMQ. Including cysteine and phenylalanine, the CDR3 has 15 amino acids. Only the CDR3 DNA stays, 45 bases, in frame from base 1. V is pruned by 5 bases and J by 3 bases, leaving 6 bases of the junction without a gene match. The library relied on RT-PCR. The run used an Illumina HiSeq 2500. The raw public reads went through TCRdb reprocessing: fastp at Q25, MiXCR clone calling, in-frame beta chains kept. CDR3 protein duplicates are merged, each entry listing the most common genes and DNA. The sample has almost 600,000 distinct CDR3 sequences on record, less than 15% of them singletons. The top ten constitute 11% of the sample.

This sequence originates from a man aged 45-65 years who received an inactivated influenza vaccine. Donor details come from another sample of the same person, matched by shared clones. The source was PBMCs from blood, collected 12 days after vaccination. The chain employs TRBV13 and TRBJ1-4; 7 central bases correspond to TRBD1. DNA sequence: TGTGCCAGCAGCGGACGGACAGGATCTAATGAAAAACTGTTTTTT. It specifies CASSGRTGSNEKLFF.